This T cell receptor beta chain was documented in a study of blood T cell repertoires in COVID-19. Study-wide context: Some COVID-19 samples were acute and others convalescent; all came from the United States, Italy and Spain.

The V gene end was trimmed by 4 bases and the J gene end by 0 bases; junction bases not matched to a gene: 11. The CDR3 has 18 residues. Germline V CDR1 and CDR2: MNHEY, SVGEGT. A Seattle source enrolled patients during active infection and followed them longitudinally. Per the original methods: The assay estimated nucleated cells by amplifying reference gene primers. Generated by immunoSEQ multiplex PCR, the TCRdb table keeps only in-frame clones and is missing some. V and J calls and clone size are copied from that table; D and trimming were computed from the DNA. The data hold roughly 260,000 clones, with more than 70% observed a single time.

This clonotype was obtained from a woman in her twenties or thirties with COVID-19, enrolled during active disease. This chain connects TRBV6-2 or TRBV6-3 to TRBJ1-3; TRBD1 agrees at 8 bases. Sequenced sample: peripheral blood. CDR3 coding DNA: TGTGCCAGCAGTTTCCCGACAGGGGCGTTTAGCTCTGGAAACACCATATATTTT. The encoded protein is CASSFPTGAFSSGNTIYF.